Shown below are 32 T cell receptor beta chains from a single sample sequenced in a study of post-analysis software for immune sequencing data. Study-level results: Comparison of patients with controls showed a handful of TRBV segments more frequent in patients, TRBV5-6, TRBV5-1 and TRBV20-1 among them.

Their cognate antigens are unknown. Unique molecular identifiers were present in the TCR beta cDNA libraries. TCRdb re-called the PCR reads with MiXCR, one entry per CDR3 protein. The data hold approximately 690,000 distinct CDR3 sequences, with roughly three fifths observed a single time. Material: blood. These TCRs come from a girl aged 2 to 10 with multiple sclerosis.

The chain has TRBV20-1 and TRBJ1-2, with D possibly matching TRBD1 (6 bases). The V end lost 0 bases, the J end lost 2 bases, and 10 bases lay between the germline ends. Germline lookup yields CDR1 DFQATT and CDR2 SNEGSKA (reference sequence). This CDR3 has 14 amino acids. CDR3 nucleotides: TGCAGTGCTAGAGATGTCAGGGGCAACTATGGCTACACCTTC. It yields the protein CSARDVRGNYGYTF.

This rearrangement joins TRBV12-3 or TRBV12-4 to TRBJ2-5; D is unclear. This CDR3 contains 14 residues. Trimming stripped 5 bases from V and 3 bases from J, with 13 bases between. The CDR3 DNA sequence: TGTGCCAGCAGTCGGAGACTCGACAAAGAGACCCAGTACTTC. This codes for CASSRRLDKETQYF.

The CDR3 DNA is TGTGCCTGGGGGCAGGGGGCAGGCGAGACCCAGTACTTC. As protein: CAWGQGAGETQYF. The V call is TRBV30, the J call TRBJ2-5; TRBD1 matches 8 bases. Germline lookup yields CDR1 GTSNPN and CDR2 SVGIG (reference sequence). The CDR3 spans 13 residues. V lost 5 bases and J lost 5; bases outside the gene matches: 7. The full variable domain, completed using reference TRBV30 and TRBJ2-5, is SQTIHQWPATLVQPVGSPLSLECTVEGTSNPNLYWYRQAAGRGLQLLFYSVGIGQISSEVPQNLSASRPQDRQFILSSKKLLLSDSGFYLCAWGQGAGETQYFGPGTRLLVL.

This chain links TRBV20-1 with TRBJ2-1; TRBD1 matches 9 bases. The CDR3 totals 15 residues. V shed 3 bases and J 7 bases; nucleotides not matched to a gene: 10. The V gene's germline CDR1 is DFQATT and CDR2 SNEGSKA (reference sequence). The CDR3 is CSASQDRGYFNEQFF. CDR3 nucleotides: TGCAGTGCTAGCCAGGACAGGGGATATTTTAATGAGCAGTTCTTC.

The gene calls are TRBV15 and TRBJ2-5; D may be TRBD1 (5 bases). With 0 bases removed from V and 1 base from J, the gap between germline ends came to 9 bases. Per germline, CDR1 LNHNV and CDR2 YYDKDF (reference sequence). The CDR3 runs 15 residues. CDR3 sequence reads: CATSRERQIQETQYF. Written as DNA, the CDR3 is TGTGCCACCAGCAGAGAGAGACAGATCCAAGAGACCCAGTACTTC.

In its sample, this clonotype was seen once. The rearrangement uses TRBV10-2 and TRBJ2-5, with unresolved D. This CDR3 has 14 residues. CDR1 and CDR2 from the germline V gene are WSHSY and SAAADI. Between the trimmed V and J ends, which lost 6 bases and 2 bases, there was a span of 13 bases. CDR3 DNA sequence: TGCGCCAGCAGGTCCCCAGATCTACAAGAGACCCAGTACTTC. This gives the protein CASRSPDLQETQYF.

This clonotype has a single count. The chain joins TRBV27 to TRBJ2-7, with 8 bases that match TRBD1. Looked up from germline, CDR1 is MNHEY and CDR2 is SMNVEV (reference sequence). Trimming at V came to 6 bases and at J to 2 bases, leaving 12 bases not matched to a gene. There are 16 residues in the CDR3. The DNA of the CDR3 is TGTGCCAGCAGCCACTCGACTGGGACAGGACCCTACGAGCAGTACTTC. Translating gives CASSHSTGTGPYEQYF.

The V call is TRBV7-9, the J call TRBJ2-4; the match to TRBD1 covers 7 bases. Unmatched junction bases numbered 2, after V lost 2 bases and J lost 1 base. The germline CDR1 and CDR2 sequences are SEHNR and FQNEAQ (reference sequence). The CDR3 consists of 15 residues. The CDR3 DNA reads TGTGCCAGCAGCTTAATGGGACAGGCCAAAAACATTCAGTACTTC. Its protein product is CASSLMGQAKNIQYF.

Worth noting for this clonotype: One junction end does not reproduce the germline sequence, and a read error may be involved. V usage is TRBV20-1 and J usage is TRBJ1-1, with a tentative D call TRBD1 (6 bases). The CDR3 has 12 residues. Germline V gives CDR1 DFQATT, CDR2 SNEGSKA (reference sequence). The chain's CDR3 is CRASRGVTEAFF. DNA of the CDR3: TGCAGGGCTAGCAGGGGTGTCACTGAAGCTTTCTTT.

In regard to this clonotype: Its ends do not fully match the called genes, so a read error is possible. Here the CDR3 reads CASSYRQPYGQYF. In DNA, the CDR3 is TGTGCCAGCAGTTATAGACAGCCGTACGGGCAGTACTTC. The chain employs TRBV6-2 or TRBV6-3 and TRBJ2-7; tentatively, D is TRBD1 (5 bases). CDR1 and CDR2 from the germline V gene are MNHEY and SVGEGT. This CDR3 has 13 amino acids.

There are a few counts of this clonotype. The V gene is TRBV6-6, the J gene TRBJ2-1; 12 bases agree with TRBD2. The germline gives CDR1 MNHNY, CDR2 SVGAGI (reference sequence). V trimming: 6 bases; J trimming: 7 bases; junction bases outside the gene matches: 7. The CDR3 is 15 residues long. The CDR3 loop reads CASRQRLAGGNEQFF. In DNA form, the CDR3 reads TGTGCCAGCAGACAAAGGCTAGCGGGAGGGAATGAGCAGTTCTTC.

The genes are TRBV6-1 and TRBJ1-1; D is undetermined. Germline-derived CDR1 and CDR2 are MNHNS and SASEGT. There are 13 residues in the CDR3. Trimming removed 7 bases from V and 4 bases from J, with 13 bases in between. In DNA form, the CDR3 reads TGTGCCAGCACCCGGGTGTCGGGCACTGAAGCTTTCTTT. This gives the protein CASTRVSGTEAFF.

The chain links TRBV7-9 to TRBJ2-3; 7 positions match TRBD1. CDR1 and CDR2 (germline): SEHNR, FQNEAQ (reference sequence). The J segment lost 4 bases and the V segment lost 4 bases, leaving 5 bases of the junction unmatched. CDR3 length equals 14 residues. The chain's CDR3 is CASSYGQDADTQYF. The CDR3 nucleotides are TGTGCCAGCAGCTACGGACAGGATGCAGATACGCAGTATTTT.

CDR3 bases: TGTGCCTGGAGTGAGGGACAGGGGAGAGAGACCCAGTACTTC. It specifies CAWSEGQGRETQYF. The chain couples TRBV30 to TRBJ2-5, with 10 bases that match TRBD1. Germline V gene data show CDR1 as GTSNPN and CDR2 as SVGIG (reference sequence). The CDR3 is 14 residues long. V lost 1 base to trimming and J lost 4 bases; unmatched junction nucleotides: 3. The full variable domain, completed using reference TRBV30 and TRBJ2-5, is SQTIHQWPATLVQPVGSPLSLECTVEGTSNPNLYWYRQAAGRGLQLLFYSVGIGQISSEVPQNLSASRPQDRQFILSSKKLLLSDSGFYLCAWSEGQGRETQYFGPGTRLLVL.

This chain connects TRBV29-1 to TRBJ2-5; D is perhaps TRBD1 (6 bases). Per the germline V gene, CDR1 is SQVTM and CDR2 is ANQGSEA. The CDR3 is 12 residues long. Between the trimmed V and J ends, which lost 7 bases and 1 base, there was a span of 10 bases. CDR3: CSGRQAQETQYF. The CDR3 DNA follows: TGCAGCGGGAGACAGGCCCAAGAGACCCAGTACTTC. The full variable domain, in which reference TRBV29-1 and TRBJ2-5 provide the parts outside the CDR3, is SAVISQKPSRDICQRGTSLTIQCQVDSQVTMMFWYRQQPGQSLTLIATANQGSEATYESGFVIDKFPISRPNLTFSTLTVSNMSPEDSSIYLCSGRQAQETQYFGPGTRLLVL.

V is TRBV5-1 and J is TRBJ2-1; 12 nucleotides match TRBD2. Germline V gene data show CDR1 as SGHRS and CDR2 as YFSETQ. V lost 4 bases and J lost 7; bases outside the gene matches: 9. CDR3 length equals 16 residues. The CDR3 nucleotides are TGCGCCAGCAGCCCCCTCGGACTAGCGGGACAAAATGAGCAGTTCTTC. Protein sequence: CASSPLGLAGQNEQFF.

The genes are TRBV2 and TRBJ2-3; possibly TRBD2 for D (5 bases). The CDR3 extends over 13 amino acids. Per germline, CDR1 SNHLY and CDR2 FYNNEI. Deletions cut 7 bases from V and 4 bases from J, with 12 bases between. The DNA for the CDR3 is TGTGCCAGCATCCCGGGAATCGCAGATACGCAGTATTTT. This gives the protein CASIPGIADTQYF.

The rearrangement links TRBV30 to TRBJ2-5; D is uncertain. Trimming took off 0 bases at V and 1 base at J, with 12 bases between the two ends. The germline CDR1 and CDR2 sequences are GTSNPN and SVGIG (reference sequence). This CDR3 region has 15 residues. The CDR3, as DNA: TGTGCCTGGAGTGTACGATTGGTCAGCCAAGAGACCCAGTACTTC. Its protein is CAWSVRLVSQETQYF.

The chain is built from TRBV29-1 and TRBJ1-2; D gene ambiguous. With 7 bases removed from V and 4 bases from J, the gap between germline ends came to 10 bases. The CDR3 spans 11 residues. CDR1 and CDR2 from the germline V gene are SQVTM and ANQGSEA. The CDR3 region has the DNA TGCAGCGCCCTTTTGGGCTATGGCTACACCTTC. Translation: CSALLGYGYTF.

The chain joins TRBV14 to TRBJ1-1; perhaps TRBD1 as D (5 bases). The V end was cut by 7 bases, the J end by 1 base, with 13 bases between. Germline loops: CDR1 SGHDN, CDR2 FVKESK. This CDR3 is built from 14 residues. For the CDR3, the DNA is TGTGCCAGCAAACCGGGGCTGACGAACACTGAAGCTTTCTTT. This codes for CASKPGLTNTEAFF.

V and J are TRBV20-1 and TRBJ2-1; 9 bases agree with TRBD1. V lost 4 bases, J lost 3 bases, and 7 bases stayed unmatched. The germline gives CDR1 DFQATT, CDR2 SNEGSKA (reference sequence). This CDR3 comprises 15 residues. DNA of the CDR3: TGCAGTGCTAATAATAGGGACAGGGTCTACAATGAGCAGTTCTTC. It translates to CSANNRDRVYNEQFF.

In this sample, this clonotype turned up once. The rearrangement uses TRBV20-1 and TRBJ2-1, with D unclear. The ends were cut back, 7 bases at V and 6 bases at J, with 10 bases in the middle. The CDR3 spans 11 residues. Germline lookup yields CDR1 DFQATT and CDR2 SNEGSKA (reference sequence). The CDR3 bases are TGCAGTGGTATCTTGGGCAATGAGCAGTTCTTC. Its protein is CSGILGNEQFF.

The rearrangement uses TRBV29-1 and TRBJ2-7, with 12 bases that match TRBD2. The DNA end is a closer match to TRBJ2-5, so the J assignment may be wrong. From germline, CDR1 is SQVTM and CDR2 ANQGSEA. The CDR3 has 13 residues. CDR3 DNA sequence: TGCAGCGGGGGACTAGCGGGTTCAGAGACCCAGTACTTC. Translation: CSGGLAGSETQYF.

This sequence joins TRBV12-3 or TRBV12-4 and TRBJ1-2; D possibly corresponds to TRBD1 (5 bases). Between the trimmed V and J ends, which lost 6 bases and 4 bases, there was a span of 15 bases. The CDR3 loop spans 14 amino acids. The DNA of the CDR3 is TGTGCCAGCAGCGACCATTGGGGCCTCTATGGCTACACCTTC. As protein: CASSDHWGLYGYTF.

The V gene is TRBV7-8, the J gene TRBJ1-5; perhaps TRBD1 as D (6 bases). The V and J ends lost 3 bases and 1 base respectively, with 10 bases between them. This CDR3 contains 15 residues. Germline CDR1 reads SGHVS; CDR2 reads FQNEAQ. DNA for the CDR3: TGTGCCAGCAGCTTCCAGGGGCTGAGCAATCAGCCCCAGCATTTT. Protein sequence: CASSFQGLSNQPQHF.

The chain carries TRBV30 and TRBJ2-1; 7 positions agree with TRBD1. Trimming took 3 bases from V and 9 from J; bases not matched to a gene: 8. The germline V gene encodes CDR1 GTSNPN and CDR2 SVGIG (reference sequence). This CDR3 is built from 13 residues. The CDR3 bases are TGTGCCTGGAGAGAAACAGGGGACCCTGAGCAGTTCTTC. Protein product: CAWRETGDPEQFF.

CDR3 sequence: CASRGSAFNEKLFF. CDR3 in DNA: TGTGCCAGCAGAGGCAGCGCGTTTAATGAAAAACTGTTTTTT. The chain uses TRBV27 and TRBJ1-4; D unclear. Looked up from germline, CDR1 is MNHEY and CDR2 is SMNVEV (reference sequence). This CDR3 is built from 14 residues. The ends were cut back, 6 bases at V and 4 bases at J, with 12 bases in the middle.

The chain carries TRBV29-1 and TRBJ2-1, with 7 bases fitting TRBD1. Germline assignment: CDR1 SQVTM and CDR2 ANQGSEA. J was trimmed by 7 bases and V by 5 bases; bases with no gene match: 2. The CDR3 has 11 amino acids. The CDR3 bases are TGCAGCGTTTTGACAGGGAATGAGCAGTTCTTC. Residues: CSVLTGNEQFF.

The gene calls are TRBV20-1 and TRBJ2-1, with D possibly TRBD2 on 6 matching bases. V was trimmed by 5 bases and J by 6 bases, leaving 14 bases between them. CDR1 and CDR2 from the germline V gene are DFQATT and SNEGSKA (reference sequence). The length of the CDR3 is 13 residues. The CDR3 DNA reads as TGCAGTGCTTCGGCGCGGGGAGGCAATGAGCAGTTCTTC. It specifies CSASARGGNEQFF.

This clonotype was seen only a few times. The CDR3 protein is CSVESTTGNIQYF. The CDR3 DNA reads TGCAGCGTTGAGTCCACCACAGGAAACATTCAGTACTTC. The chain joins TRBV29-1 to TRBJ2-4; D may be TRBD1 (5 bases). CDR1 and CDR2 (germline): SQVTM, ANQGSEA. The CDR3 has 13 amino acids. V was cut by 3 bases and J by 6 bases, with 12 bases left in between.

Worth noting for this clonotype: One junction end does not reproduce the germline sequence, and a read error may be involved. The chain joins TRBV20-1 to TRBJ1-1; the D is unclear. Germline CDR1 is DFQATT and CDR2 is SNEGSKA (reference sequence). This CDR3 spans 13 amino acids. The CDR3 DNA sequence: TGCAGCGCTAGAGACGTGTCGAACACTGAAGCTTTCTTT. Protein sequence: CSARDVSNTEAFF.

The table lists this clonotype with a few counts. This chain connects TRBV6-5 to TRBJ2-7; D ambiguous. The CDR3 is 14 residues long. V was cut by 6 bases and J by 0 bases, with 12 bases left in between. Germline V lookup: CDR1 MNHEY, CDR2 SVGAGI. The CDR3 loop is CASSPGRRSYEQYF. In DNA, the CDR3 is TGTGCCAGCAGCCCCGGACGGCGCTCCTACGAGCAGTACTTC.